The sequence of this T cell receptor beta chain was determined in a study of T cells in Graves' hyperthyroidism and ophthalmopathy. This clonotype came up a few times. Amplification of TCR beta CDR3 regions was performed using RNA transcripts as template. TCR CDR3 underwent first-round RT-PCR with the HTBI primer set. Each CDR3 protein gets one entry after TCRdb re-called the multiplex PCR reads with MiXCR. The sample consists of 540,000 or so distinct CDR3 sequences, about 15% of them appearing once. CDR3 length: 15 amino acids. The junction had 9 bases not matched to a gene; V was cut back by 6 bases and J by 4 bases. Germline loops: CDR1 MGHRA, CDR2 YSYEKL.

The sequencing sample was made of blood. This sequence originates from a woman aged 25-40 years with Graves' hyperthyroidism. This chain uses TRBV4-1 with TRBJ2-1; 7 bases agree with TRBD2. CDR3 sequence (DNA): TGCGCCAGCAGTTACACTAGCGTACAATACAATGAGCAGTTCTTC. Translating gives CASSYTSVQYNEQFF.